The entry below gives a single T cell receptor beta chain sequence along with its context. Original data processing: It was from reference gene primer amplification that nucleated cell counts were estimated. TCRdb's copy holds only in-frame clones and misses some; the assay was immunoSEQ multiplex PCR. That table furnishes V, J and clone size, whereas the DNA furnished D and trimming. The sample includes approximately 330,000 clones, approximately 89% of them seen just once. This sample was included in a study of blood T cell repertoires in COVID-19. Study background: Samples of COVID-19 (acute and convalescent) were obtained from the United States, Italy and Spain.

Participants came from roughly 23 US areas, aged about 18 to 95 years. Cohort allocation depended upon clinical history that participants reported. This CDR3 is 15 amino acids long. The clonotype originates from a woman between 25 and 40 years old who had recovered from COVID-19. V is TRBV21-1 and J is TRBJ2-7; the D segment call TRBD1 is taken from the table without a DNA check. TRBV21-1 is noted as a pseudogene. Sequences were obtained from PBMCs or T cells enriched from blood (not recorded which). CDR3 in DNA: TGTGCCAGCAGCTTCCGACAGGGGGCGGGCTACGAGCAGTACTTC. It is translated as CASSFRQGAGYEQYF.